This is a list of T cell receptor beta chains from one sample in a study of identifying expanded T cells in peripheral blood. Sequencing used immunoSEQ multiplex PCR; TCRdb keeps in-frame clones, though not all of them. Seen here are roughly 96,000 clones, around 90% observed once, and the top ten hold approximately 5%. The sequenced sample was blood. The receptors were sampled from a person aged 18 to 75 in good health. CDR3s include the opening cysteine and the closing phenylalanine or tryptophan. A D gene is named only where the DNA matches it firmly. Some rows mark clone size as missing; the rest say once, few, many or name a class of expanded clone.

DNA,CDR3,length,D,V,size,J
TGTGCCAGCAGCTCACAAGGGGCTAGGGAGCCCCAGCATTTT,CASSSQGAREPQHF,14,.,TRBV7-9,.,TRBJ1-5
TGTGCCAGCATCGGGGGGTACGGCTACACCTTC,CASIGGYGYTF,11,.,TRBV6-1,.,TRBJ1-2
TGTGCCAGCAGCTTAGGGTCTGACTACAATGAGCAGTTCTTC,CASSLGSDYNEQFF,14,.,TRBV7-3,.,TRBJ2-1
TGCGCCAGCATCGCGGGTTCCAGCAATCAGCCCCAGCATTTT,CASIAGSSNQPQHF,14,.,TRBV5-1,.,TRBJ1-5
TGTGCCAGCAGTACAGGGGGCGAAGGCAAAAACATTCAGTACTTC,CASSTGGEGKNIQYF,15,TRBD1,TRBV6-1,.,TRBJ2-4
TGTGCCATCAGTGAGTCTGCAGAATATTCACCCCTCCACTTT,CAISESAEYSPLHF,14,.,TRBV10-3,.,TRBJ1-6
TGTGCCTGGAGTCGTCTTTCTACTGAAGCTTTCTTT,CAWSRLSTEAFF,12,.,TRBV30,once,TRBJ1-1
TGCGCCAGCAGTCACAGGGGAGTGGATCTGACCAAGACCCAGTACTTC,CASSHRGVDLTKTQYF,16,.,TRBV23-1,once,TRBJ2-5
TGTGCCAGCAGCTTATTGGGCCATATCACTGAAGCTTTCTTT,CASSLLGHITEAFF,14,.,TRBV11-2,.,TRBJ1-1
TGTGCCACGAACAGGGGAGCGGGGCTAAATGAGCAGTTCTTC,CATNRGAGLNEQFF,14,.,TRBV19,.,TRBJ2-1
TGTGCCAGCAGCTTAGCTGGATTGCCAAATGAAAAACTGTTTTTT,CASSLAGLPNEKLFF,15,.,TRBV7-9,.,TRBJ1-4
TGTGCCAGCAGTCGACGGGAATACGAGCAGTACTTC,CASSRREYEQYF,12,.,TRBV11-3,once,TRBJ2-7
TGTGCCAGCAGTTACGGCGGGGGGACTAATGAAAAACTGTTTTTT,CASSYGGGTNEKLFF,15,.,TRBV6-5,.,TRBJ1-4
TGTGCCAGTAGTGACAGCGTACAGCAGCCCCAGCATTTT,CASSDSVQQPQHF,13,.,TRBV19,.,TRBJ1-5
TGTGCCAGTAGTATAGATCCAAGGGGGCGAGGTGAAAAACTGTTTTTT,CASSIDPRGRGEKLFF,16,TRBD1,TRBV19,.,TRBJ1-4
TGCGCCAGCAGCTGGACAACCACGAACACTGAAGCTTTCTTT,CASSWTTTNTEAFF,14,.,TRBV5-1,.,TRBJ1-1
TGTGCCAGCAGCCAAGATACTAAAGCCCCACCCAGCACAGATACGCAGTATTTT,CASSQDTKAPPSTDTQYF,18,.,TRBV4-2,.,TRBJ2-3
TGTGCCAGCAGGGGAGGGGGGATCACAGATACGCAGTATTTT,CASRGGGITDTQYF,14,.,TRBV25-1,.,TRBJ2-3
TGCAGCGTCGCTGGGACAGGATCCCAACTTCGAGAAGCTTTCTTT,CSVAGTGSQLREAFF,15,TRBD1,TRBV29-1,.,TRBJ1-1
TGTGCCAGCAGCCCGACTAGCGGGGTAGGAAAGACCCAGTACTTC,CASSPTSGVGKTQYF,15,TRBD2,TRBV14,.,TRBJ2-5
TGTGCCAGCAGCTCACTGCTTGGACAGGGGGCTTACGAGCAGTACTTC,CASSSLLGQGAYEQYF,16,TRBD1,TRBV7-9,.,TRBJ2-7
TGTGCCAGCAGCCCGGGACGCTACAATGAGCAGTTCTTC,CASSPGRYNEQFF,13,.,TRBV6-5,.,TRBJ2-1
TGTGCCAGCAGTGAAGCCTTCGGAGGCAATGAGCAGTTCTTC,CASSEAFGGNEQFF,14,.,TRBV6-1,.,TRBJ2-1
TGTGCCAGCAGTTCCCAAGGGGGTAACACTGAAGCTTTCTTT,CASSSQGGNTEAFF,14,.,TRBV2,.,TRBJ1-1
TGCAGCGTTGAAGATCCAACAGGGGACTACACTGAAGCTTTCTTT,CSVEDPTGDYTEAFF,15,TRBD1,TRBV29-1,.,TRBJ1-1
TGTGCCAGCAGTTACTCGCAGGGGGCTTACGAGCAGTACTTC,CASSYSQGAYEQYF,14,TRBD1,TRBV6-5,few,TRBJ2-7
TGTGCCAGCAGGCGGGGAGGTGAGCAGTTCTTC,CASRRGGEQFF,11,.,TRBV6-5,.,TRBJ2-1
TGTGCCAGCAGCTTAGAGGCTTCTAGAAGCTATGAGCAGTTCTTC,CASSLEASRSYEQFF,15,.,TRBV11-3,.,TRBJ2-1